This T cell receptor beta chain originates from a study of blood T cell repertoires in COVID-19. The CDR3 contains 15 residues. V trimming: 2 bases; J trimming: 7 bases; junction bases outside the gene matches: 5. Per the germline V gene, CDR1 is MNHEY and CDR2 is SVGAGI. Data came from immunoSEQ multiplex PCR; TCRdb stores just in-frame clones and leaves some out. The table includes some 170,000 clones, more than 75% detected once. This sequence joins TRBV6-5 and TRBJ2-1; 10 bases fit TRBD1. The sequencing sample was made of PBMCs or T cells enriched from blood (not recorded which). The receptor was derived from a human donor with acute COVID-19. The donor label of this sample is uncertain. The CDR3 loop reads CASSYLRDRGNEQFF. In nucleotides, the CDR3 is TGTGCCAGCAGTTACCTAAGGGACAGGGGAAATGAGCAGTTCTTC.